A selection of T cell receptor beta chains follows, all from one sample in a study of T-cell memory formation after mild COVID-19. One entry per CDR3 protein, called by TCRdb with MiXCR from the 5' RACE reads. The sample contains 50,000 to 60,000 distinct CDR3 sequences, 28% of which appear only once. Sequenced material: PBMCs or a T cell subset sorted from them (not recorded which). Receptor source: a man between 18 and 35 years old who had mild COVID-19 (a few samples of this study predate the infection). Cell type and time point are not known. Both conserved end residues are part of each CDR3. Each record gives: D gene, J gene, clone size, V gene, CDR3 DNA, CDR3 protein. A D gene is named only where the DNA matches it firmly. Where a row states a size, it is once, few, many or the class of an expanded clone; other rows omit it.

.	TRBJ2-5	.	TRBV4-1	TGCGCCAGCAGCCTTCTTCAGGTGCGGGAGACCCAGTACTTC	CASSLLQVRETQYF
.	TRBJ2-1	.	TRBV7-2	TGTGCCTCCGGTACCTTGGGCCTGAGCTCCTACAATGAGCAGTTCTTC	CASGTLGLSSYNEQFF
TRBD2	TRBJ2-7	once	TRBV27	TGTGCCAGCAGTTTCAACGGGGGGGGGTACGAGCAGTACTTC	CASSFNGGGYEQYF
.	TRBJ1-3	few	TRBV20-1	TGCAGTGCTCCAGGCCCGCGCCGAGCTGGAAACACCATATATTTT	CSAPGPRRAGNTIYF
.	TRBJ1-2	.	TRBV12-3/TRBV12-4	TGTGCCAGCAGGAGCTCACGTGACCCCTTCTATGGCTACACCTTC	CASRSSRDPFYGYTF
TRBD1	TRBJ2-7	few	TRBV12-3/TRBV12-4	TGTGCCAGCAGTTTACCCCCGGGCAGGGGGTCCGAGCAGTACTTC	CASSLPPGRGSEQYF
TRBD2	TRBJ2-3	few	TRBV6-5	TGTGCCAGCAGTTACAAGTCAGCGGGGGATACGCAGTATTTT	CASSYKSAGDTQYF
.	TRBJ2-3	.	TRBV9	TGTGCCAGCAGTGACCCCGGGACTTCCACAGATACGCAGTATTTT	CASSDPGTSTDTQYF
TRBD1	TRBJ2-4	.	TRBV18	TGTGCCAGCTCACCTGGGACAGGGAAAATAGCCAAAAACATTCAGTACTTC	CASSPGTGKIAKNIQYF
TRBD2	TRBJ2-1	many	TRBV7-9	TGTGCCAGCAGGTATAGCGGGGGGGCGCTTAATGAGCAGTTCTTC	CASRYSGGALNEQFF
.	TRBJ2-5	few	TRBV20-1	TGCAGTGCTAGAGGTCGAACGGAGCGGGAGACCCAGTACTTC	CSARGRTERETQYF
TRBD1	TRBJ2-1	.	TRBV5-1	TGCGCCAGCAGCTTGAGGACAGGGGCCTACAATGAGCAGTTCTTC	CASSLRTGAYNEQFF
.	TRBJ2-6	.	TRBV4-3	TGCGCCAGCAGCCAAGATACACGGGATGCTGGGGCCAACGTCCTGACTTTC	CASSQDTRDAGANVLTF
.	TRBJ2-1	many	TRBV5-4	TGTGCCAGCAGCTCCTATGAGGCGTTTGGGCAGTTCTTC	CASSSYEAFGQFF
.	TRBJ2-1	few	TRBV7-3	TGTGCCAGCAGCATAACAGGGAGTGATGAGCAGTTCTTC	CASSITGSDEQFF
TRBD2	TRBJ2-3	.	TRBV4-3	TGCGCCAGCAGCCAAGACCCTAGCGGGGGCTTCACAGATACGCAGTATTTT	CASSQDPSGGFTDTQYF
.	TRBJ2-1	.	TRBV6-5	TGTGCCAGCAGTGCCTTGAATGAGCAGTTCTTC	CASSALNEQFF
.	TRBJ2-2	.	TRBV7-3	TGTGCCAGCAGCTTATCTCCGGCCCCTGGGACCGGGGAGCTGTTTTTT	CASSLSPAPGTGELFF
.	TRBJ1-5	.	TRBV5-1	TGCGCCAGCAGCCCTCCCCCCCTGGTCTGGGGACCCCGTACAAGCAATCAGCCCCAGCATTTT	CASSPPPLVWGPRTSNQPQHF
.	TRBJ2-1	few	TRBV28	TGTGCCAGCAGTTTATATCCGGCGGAACCTCAGTTCTTC	CASSLYPAEPQFF
.	TRBJ1-6	.	TRBV6-2/TRBV6-3	TGTGCCAGCGCGATCAGCTTGGGACCGATGAATTCACCCCTCCACTTT	CASAISLGPMNSPLHF
TRBD1	TRBJ2-3	.	TRBV7-2	TGTGCCAGCAGTCTAGCCCTGCGAGGGGGCGGTAGGACAGATACGCAGTATTTT	CASSLALRGGGRTDTQYF
.	TRBJ2-1	.	TRBV29-1	TGCAGCGTTGAATCCGGCTACAATGAGCAGTTCTTC	CSVESGYNEQFF
TRBD2	TRBJ2-5	.	TRBV7-2	TGTGCCAGCAGCACCGGGACTAGCGTTTGGGGAGAGACCCAGTACTTC	CASSTGTSVWGETQYF
.	TRBJ2-2	many	TRBV7-8	TGTGCCAGCGGCAACAGGAACACCGGGGAGCTGTTTTTT	CASGNRNTGELFF
TRBD2	TRBJ2-1	.	TRBV12-3/TRBV12-4	TGTGCCAGCAGGAGGACTAGCGGGGAATACAATGAGCAGTTCTTC	CASRRTSGEYNEQFF
.	TRBJ1-1	few	TRBV5-1	TGCGCCAGCAAGGTTAAGGACACTGAAGCTTTCTTT	CASKVKDTEAFF
.	TRBJ1-3	.	TRBV7-2	TGTGCCAGCAGCTTAGGTGGCGGAGGAAACACCATATATTTT	CASSLGGGGNTIYF
TRBD2	TRBJ2-5	many	TRBV6-1	TGTGCCAGCAGTGAATTAGCGGGGGGGCCAGAGACCCAGTACTTC	CASSELAGGPETQYF
.	TRBJ2-1	few	TRBV5-5	TGTGCCAGCAGTCGGGGAGCGAATGAGCAGTTCTTC	CASSRGANEQFF
TRBD1	TRBJ2-3	.	TRBV4-1	TGCGCCAGCAGCCACCCCAGGGGGGATACGCAGTATTTT	CASSHPRGDTQYF